The 3 T cell receptor beta chains reported below all come from one sample, sequenced in a study of T-cell reconstitution after alpha-beta-depleted transplantation in children. Unique molecular identifiers were used to barcode this TCRbeta library. TCRdb processed the PCR reads anew with MiXCR; each CDR3 protein has one entry. The sample has 200,000 to 250,000 distinct CDR3 sequences; 11% are singletons. Source: PBMCs, taken before TCRalphabeta/CD19-depleted stem cell transplant. The source of these receptors is a child under two years old with acute myeloid leukemia, due to receive a stem cell transplant.

In its sample, this clonotype was seen many times. The V gene is TRBV20-1, the J gene TRBJ2-1; unclear D gene. This CDR3 region has 12 residues. The V end was cut by 7 bases, the J end by 4 bases, with 11 bases between. Germline V CDR1 and CDR2: DFQATT, SNEGSKA (reference sequence). The CDR3: CSVKPEYNEQFF. The CDR3 DNA sequence: TGCAGTGTTAAGCCCGAATACAATGAGCAGTTCTTC.

Comment on this clonotype: This may arise from a read error, as a much more abundant clone is one base away. The V call is TRBV4-1, the J call TRBJ1-3; weak D call: TRBD1 (6 bases). The CDR3 length is 15 residues. Germline V gene sequence: CDR1 MGHRA, CDR2 YSYEKL. DNA for the CDR3: TGCACCAGCAGCCGAACCGGGACACCTGGAAACACCATATATTTT. Its protein is CTSSRTGTPGNTIYF.

This clonotype was found many times. CDR3 protein: CSALGQAYNEQFF. Here the CDR3 DNA reads TGCAGTGCTTTGGGACAGGCCTACAATGAGCAGTTCTTC. This sequence joins TRBV20-1 and TRBJ2-1, with TRBD1 identical over 8 bases. V was clipped by 5 bases and J by 2 bases; unmatched bases: 2. The CDR3 extends over 13 amino acids. Germline V lookup: CDR1 DFQATT, CDR2 SNEGSKA (reference sequence).